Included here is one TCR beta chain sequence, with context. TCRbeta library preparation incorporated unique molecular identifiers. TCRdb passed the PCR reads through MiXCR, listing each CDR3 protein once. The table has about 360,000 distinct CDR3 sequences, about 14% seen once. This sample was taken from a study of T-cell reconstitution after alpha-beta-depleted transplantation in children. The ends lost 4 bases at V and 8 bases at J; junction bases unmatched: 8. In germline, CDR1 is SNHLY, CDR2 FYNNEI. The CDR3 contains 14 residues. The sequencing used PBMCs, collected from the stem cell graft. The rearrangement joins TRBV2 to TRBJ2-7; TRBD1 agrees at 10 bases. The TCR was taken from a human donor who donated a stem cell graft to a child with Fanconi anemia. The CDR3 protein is CASSGTGTGAQQYV. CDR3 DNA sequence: TGTGCCAGCAGTGGTACCGGGACAGGGGCACAGCAGTACGTC.